This paragraph covers one TCR beta chain sequence. These data belong to a study of T cell responses to AZD1222 COVID-19 vaccine. Only in-frame clones appear in the TCRdb table, and some are missing; sequencing was by immunoSEQ multiplex PCR. Found here are about 110,000 clones, about 88% of them singletons; the top ten hold roughly 15%. This material consisted of peripheral blood, taken on day 0 of AZD1222 vaccination. The TCR sequence derives from an adult in good health.

The CDR3 DNA sequence: TGTGCCAGCAGCCCACTAGGGACAGGGGGCAAACTGTTTTTT. This translates into CASSPLGTGGKLFF. This sequence joins TRBV6-6 and TRBJ1-4; 12 bases agree with TRBD1. CDR3 length: 14 residues. In germline, CDR1 is MNHNY, CDR2 SVGAGI (reference sequence). Losses at the gene ends were 6 bases for V and 11 bases for J; bases not matched to a gene: 7.